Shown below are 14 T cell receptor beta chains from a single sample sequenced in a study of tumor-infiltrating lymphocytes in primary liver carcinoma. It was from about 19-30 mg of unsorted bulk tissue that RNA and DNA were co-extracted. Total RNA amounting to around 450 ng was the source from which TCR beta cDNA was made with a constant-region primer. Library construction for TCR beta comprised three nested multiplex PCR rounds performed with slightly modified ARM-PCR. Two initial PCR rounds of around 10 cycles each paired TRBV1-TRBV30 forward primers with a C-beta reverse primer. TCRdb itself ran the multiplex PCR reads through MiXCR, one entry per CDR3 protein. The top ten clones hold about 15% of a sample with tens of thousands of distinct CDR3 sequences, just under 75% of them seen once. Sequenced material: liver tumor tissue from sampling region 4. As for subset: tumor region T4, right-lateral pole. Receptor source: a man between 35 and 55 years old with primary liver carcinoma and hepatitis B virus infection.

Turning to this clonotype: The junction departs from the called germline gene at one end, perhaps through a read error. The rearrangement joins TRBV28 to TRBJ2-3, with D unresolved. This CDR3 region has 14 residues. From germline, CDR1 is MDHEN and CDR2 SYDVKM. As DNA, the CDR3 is TGTGCCAACAGTAAGTCAGTGGTCACAGATACGCAGTATTTT. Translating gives CANSKSVVTDTQYF.

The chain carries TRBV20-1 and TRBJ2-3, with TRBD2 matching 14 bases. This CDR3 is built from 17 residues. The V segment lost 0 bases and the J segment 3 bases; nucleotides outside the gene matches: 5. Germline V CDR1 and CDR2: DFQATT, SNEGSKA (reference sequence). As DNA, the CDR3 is TGCAGTGCTAGAGATCCGGGGACTAGCGGGAGAACAGATACGCAGTATTTT. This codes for CSARDPGTSGRTDTQYF.

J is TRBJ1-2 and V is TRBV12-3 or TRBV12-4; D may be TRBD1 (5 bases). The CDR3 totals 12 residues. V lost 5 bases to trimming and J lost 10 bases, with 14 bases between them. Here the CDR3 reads CASSLHRMDYTF. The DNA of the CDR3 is TGTGCCAGCAGTCTTCACAGGATGGACTACACCTTC.

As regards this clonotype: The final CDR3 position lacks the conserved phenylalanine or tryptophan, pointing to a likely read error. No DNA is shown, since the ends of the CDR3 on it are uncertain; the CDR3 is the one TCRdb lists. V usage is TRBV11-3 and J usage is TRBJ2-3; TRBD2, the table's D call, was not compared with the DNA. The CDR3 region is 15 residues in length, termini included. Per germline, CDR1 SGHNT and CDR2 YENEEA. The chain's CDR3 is CTSSPGGLQGGTLYV.

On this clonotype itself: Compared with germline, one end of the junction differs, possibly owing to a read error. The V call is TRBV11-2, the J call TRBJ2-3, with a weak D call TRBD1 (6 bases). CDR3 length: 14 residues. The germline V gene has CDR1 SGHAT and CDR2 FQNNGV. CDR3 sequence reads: CASSPPDRTDMQYF. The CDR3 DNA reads TGTGCCAGCAGCCCCCCGGACCGGACAGATATGCAGTATTTT.

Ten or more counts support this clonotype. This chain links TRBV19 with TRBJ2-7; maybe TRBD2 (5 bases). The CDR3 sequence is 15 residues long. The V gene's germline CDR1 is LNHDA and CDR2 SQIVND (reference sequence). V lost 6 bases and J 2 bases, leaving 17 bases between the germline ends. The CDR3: CASSPRKYGTYEQYF. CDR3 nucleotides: TGTGCCAGTAGCCCAAGAAAATACGGGACCTACGAGCAGTACTTC.

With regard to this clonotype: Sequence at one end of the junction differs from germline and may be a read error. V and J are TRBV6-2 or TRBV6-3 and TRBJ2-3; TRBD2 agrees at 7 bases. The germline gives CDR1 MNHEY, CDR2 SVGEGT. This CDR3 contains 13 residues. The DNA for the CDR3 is TGTGCGAGCAGTTCGGCACTAGCGAATATGCGGTATTTT. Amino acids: CASSSALANMRYF.

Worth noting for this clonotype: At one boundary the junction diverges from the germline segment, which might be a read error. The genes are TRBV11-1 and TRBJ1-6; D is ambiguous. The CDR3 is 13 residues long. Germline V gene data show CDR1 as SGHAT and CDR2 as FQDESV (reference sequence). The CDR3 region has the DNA TGTGCCGGCAGCCGGGCACTGATTTCACCCCTCCACTTT. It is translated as CAGSRALISPLHF.

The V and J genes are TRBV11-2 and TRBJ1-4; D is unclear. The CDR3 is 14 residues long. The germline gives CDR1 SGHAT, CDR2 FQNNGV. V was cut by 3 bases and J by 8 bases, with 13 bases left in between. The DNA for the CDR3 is TGTGCCAGCAGCTTTAGGGTGGCGATCGAAAAACTGTTTTTT. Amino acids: CASSFRVAIEKLFF.

For the CDR3, the DNA is TGTGCCAACGGTTTGTCGAGGGAGAGCACAGATACGCAGTATTTT. Protein sequence: CANGLSRESTDTQYF. This rearrangement joins TRBV11-1 to TRBJ2-3; TRBD2 might be the D (5 bases). The CDR3 consists of 15 residues. V was pared by 10 bases and J by 0 bases, with 17 bases between. Germline CDR1 and CDR2: SGHAT and FQDESV (reference sequence).

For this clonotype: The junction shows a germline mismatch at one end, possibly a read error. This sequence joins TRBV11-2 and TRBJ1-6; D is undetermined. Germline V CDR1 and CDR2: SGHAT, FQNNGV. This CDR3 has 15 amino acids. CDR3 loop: CDSSQGRGVNSPLHF. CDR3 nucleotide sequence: TGTGACAGCAGCCAAGGACGGGGAGTGAATTCACCACTCCACTTT. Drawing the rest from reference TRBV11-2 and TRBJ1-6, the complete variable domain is EAGVAQSPRYKIIEKRQSVAFWCNPISGHATLYWYQQILGQGPKLLIQFQNNGVVDDSQLPKDRFSAERLKGVDSTLKIQPAKLEDSAVYLCDSSQGRGVNSPLHFGNGTRLTVT.

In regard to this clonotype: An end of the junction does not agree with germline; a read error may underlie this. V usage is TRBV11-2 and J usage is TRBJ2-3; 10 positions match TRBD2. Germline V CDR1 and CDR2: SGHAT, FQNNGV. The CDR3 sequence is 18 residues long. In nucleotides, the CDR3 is TGTGCCAGCAGTGAGGCCCCACAGAGACTAGCGGGCACAGATATGCAGTATTTT. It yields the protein CASSEAPQRLAGTDMQYF.

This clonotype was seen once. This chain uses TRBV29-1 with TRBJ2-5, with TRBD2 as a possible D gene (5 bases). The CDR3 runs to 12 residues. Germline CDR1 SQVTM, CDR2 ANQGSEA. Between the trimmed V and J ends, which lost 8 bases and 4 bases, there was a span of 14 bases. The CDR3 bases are TGCAGCAATATGGACTGTGGAGAGACCCAGTACTTC. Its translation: CSNMDCGETQYF.

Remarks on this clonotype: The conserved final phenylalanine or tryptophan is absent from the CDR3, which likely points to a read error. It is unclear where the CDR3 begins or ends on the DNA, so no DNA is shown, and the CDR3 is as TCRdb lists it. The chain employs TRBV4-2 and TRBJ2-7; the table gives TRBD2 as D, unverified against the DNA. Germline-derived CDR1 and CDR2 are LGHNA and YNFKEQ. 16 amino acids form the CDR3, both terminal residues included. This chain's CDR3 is CASSQDRTSGSYEQYY.